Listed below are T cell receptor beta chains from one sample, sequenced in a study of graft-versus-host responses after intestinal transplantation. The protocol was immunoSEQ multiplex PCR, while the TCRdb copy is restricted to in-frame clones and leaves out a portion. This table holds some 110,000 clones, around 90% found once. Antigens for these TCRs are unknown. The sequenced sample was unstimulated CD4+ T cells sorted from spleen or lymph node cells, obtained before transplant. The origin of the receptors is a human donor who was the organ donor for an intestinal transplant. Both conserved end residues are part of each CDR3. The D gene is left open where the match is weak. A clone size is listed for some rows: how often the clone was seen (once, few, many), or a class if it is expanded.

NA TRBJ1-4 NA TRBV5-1 CASSLTTPNEKLFF TGCGCCAGCAGCTTGACTACACCTAATGAAAAACTGTTTTTT
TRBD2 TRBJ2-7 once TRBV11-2 CASSPIAGRSYEQYF TGTGCCAGCAGTCCTATAGCGGGGAGGTCCTACGAGCAGTACTTC
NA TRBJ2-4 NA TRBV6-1 CASSEARGVAKNIQYF TGTGCCAGCAGTGAAGCGCGCGGGGTCGCCAAAAACATTCAGTACTTC
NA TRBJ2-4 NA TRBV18 CASSSNNGNSQYF TGTGCCAGCTCATCAAACAACGGGAACTCCCAGTACTTC
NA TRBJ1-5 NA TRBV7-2 CASSLSPGQNQPQHF TGTGCCAGCAGCCTAAGTCCGGGGCAAAATCAGCCCCAGCATTTT
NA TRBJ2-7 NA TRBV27 CASSLGAIYEQYF TGTGCCAGCAGCCTGGGAGCTATCTACGAGCAGTACTTC
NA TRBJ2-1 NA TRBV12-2 CASRFTYPGTSGRRVNEQFF TGTGCAAGTCGCTTCACTTACCCCGGGACTAGCGGGAGAAGAGTCAATGAGCAGTTCTTC
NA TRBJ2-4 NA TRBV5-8 CAGNRDSQYF TGTGCCGGAAACCGGGACTCCCAGTACTTC
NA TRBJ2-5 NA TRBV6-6 CASSYSSRVETQYF TGTGCCAGCAGTTACTCGAGCCGGGTGGAGACCCAGTACTTC
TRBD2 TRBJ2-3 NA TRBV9 CASSVGAGDTDTQYF TGTGCCAGCAGCGTAGGAGCGGGGGACACAGATACGCAGTATTTT
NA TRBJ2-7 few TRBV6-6 CASSLGPIYEQYF TGTGCCAGCAGTTTGGGACCGATCTACGAGCAGTACTTC
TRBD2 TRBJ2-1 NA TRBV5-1 CASSLAGGGSGYNEQFF TGCGCCAGCAGCTTGGCTGGCGGCGGGAGTGGTTACAATGAGCAGTTCTTC
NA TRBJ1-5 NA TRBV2 CASSVGSGNQPQHF TGTGCCAGCAGTGTGGGTTCCGGCAATCAGCCCCAGCATTTT
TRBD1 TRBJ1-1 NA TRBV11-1 CASSLGQGNTEAFF TGTGCCAGCAGCTTAGGACAGGGGAACACTGAAGCTTTCTTT
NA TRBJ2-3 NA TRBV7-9 CASSFASRTDTQYF TGTGCCAGCAGCTTTGCGTCCCGCACAGATACGCAGTATTTT